Sequencing of this T cell receptor beta chain was carried out in a study of identical twins. The germline CDR1 and CDR2 sequences are LNHNV and YYDKDF (reference sequence). This CDR3 has 16 residues. Losses at the gene ends were 0 bases for V and 7 bases for J; bases not matched to a gene: 3. Each CDR3 protein gets one entry after TCRdb re-called the 5' RACE reads with MiXCR. The profile shows around 690,000 distinct CDR3 sequences, about 20% of them singletons. Separately, the same data were catalogued under a study of T cells expressing NK-cell markers.

The sequencing sample was made of PBMCs. The J gene is TRBJ2-1, the V gene TRBV15, with 13 bases lining up with TRBD2. This TCR was recovered from a woman in her late teens or twenties in good health. CDR3 bases: TGTGCCACCAGCAGAGAACTAGCGGGAGGGACTAATGAGCAGTTCTTC. It translates to CATSRELAGGTNEQFF.